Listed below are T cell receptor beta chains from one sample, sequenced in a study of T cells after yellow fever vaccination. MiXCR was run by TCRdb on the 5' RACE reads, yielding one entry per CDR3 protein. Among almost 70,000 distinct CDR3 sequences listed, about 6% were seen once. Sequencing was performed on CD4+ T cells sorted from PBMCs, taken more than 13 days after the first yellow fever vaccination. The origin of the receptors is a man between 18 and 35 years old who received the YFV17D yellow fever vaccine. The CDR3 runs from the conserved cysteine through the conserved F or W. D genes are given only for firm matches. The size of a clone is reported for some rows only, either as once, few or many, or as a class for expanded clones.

CDR3 DNA: TGTGCCAGCAAGGGACCACTGCGAAACACCATATATTTT
CDR3 protein: CASKGPLRNTIYF
V gene: TRBV12-3/TRBV12-4
clone size: many
D gene: -
J gene: TRBJ1-3

CDR3 DNA: TGTGCCAGCAGTAATAGCGGGGGGGACGGGGAGCTGTTTTTT
CDR3 protein: CASSNSGGDGELFF
V gene: TRBV7-8
clone size: many
D gene: TRBD2
J gene: TRBJ2-2

CDR3 DNA: TGCGCCAGCAGCTTCAGGAGCACGGGGGAGCTGTTTTTT
CDR3 protein: CASSFRSTGELFF
V gene: TRBV5-1
clone size: many
D gene: -
J gene: TRBJ2-2

CDR3 DNA: TGTGCCAGCAGTTTCGGGGGCAGGAATACTGAAGCTTTCTTT
CDR3 protein: CASSFGGRNTEAFF
V gene: TRBV12-3/TRBV12-4
clone size: many
D gene: -
J gene: TRBJ1-1

CDR3 DNA: TGTGCCAGCAGCCGCCGGGACGGTCAAGAGACCCAGTACTTC
CDR3 protein: CASSRRDGQETQYF
V gene: TRBV6-5
clone size: many
D gene: -
J gene: TRBJ2-5

CDR3 DNA: TGCAGTGCTAGAGAGGGCAGGAGTCCTGAAGCTTTCTTT
CDR3 protein: CSAREGRSPEAFF
V gene: TRBV20-1
clone size: many
D gene: -
J gene: TRBJ1-1

CDR3 DNA: TGTGCCAGCACAAGGGAGTTAGAGACCCAGTACTTC
CDR3 protein: CASTRELETQYF
V gene: TRBV27
clone size: many
D gene: -
J gene: TRBJ2-5

CDR3 DNA: TGTGCCAGCAGCGAACAGGGGAACTATGGCTACACCTTC
CDR3 protein: CASSEQGNYGYTF
V gene: TRBV7-3
clone size: many
D gene: TRBD1
J gene: TRBJ1-2

CDR3 DNA: TGCGCCAGCAGCTTGGGACGGGAGACTAATGAAAAACTGTTTTTT
CDR3 protein: CASSLGRETNEKLFF
V gene: TRBV5-1
clone size: many
D gene: -
J gene: TRBJ1-4

CDR3 DNA: TGTGCCAGCAGTTTAGCCAGGGGTAATGAGCAGTTCTTC
CDR3 protein: CASSLARGNEQFF
V gene: TRBV12-3/TRBV12-4
clone size: many
D gene: -
J gene: TRBJ2-1

CDR3 DNA: TGCGCCAGCAGCTTGGACCCCGCCGGGGGTGGTTACAATGAGCAGTTCTTC
CDR3 protein: CASSLDPAGGGYNEQFF
V gene: TRBV5-1
clone size: many
D gene: -
J gene: TRBJ2-1

CDR3 DNA: TGTGCCAGCCGCCGGGGCCGGGATCAGCCCCAGCATTTT
CDR3 protein: CASRRGRDQPQHF
V gene: TRBV6-5
clone size: many
D gene: -
J gene: TRBJ1-5

CDR3 DNA: TGTGCCAGCAGCGGTCGGGATGGGGGGGTTGGGGCCAACGTCCTGACTTTC
CDR3 protein: CASSGRDGGVGANVLTF
V gene: TRBV9
clone size: many
D gene: TRBD2
J gene: TRBJ2-6

CDR3 DNA: TGTGCCAGCAGTTACTCCGCAGGGTGGGCAGAGACCCAGTACTTC
CDR3 protein: CASSYSAGWAETQYF
V gene: TRBV6-5
clone size: few
D gene: -
J gene: TRBJ2-5

CDR3 DNA: TGTGCCAGCAGCTTAGACTACAGCTCACCCCTCCACTTT
CDR3 protein: CASSLDYSSPLHF
V gene: TRBV11-2
clone size: many
D gene: -
J gene: TRBJ1-6

CDR3 DNA: TGTGCCAGCAGTTTGGCGGATAGCACAGATACGCAGTATTTT
CDR3 protein: CASSLADSTDTQYF
V gene: TRBV12-3/TRBV12-4
clone size: many
D gene: -
J gene: TRBJ2-3

CDR3 DNA: TGTGCCAGCAGCTCCGGGACAGGGGGCCCCCACAATCAGCCCCAGCATTTT
CDR3 protein: CASSSGTGGPHNQPQHF
V gene: TRBV5-5
clone size: many
D gene: TRBD1
J gene: TRBJ1-5

CDR3 DNA: TGCGCCAGCAGCTTGATGGGGTCCGGGGAGCTGTTTTTT
CDR3 protein: CASSLMGSGELFF
V gene: TRBV5-1
clone size: many
D gene: -
J gene: TRBJ2-2

CDR3 DNA: TGCAGTGCTAGTAGACTAGCGGGCCAAGAGACCCAGTACTTC
CDR3 protein: CSASRLAGQETQYF
V gene: TRBV20-1
clone size: many
D gene: TRBD2
J gene: TRBJ2-5

CDR3 DNA: TGTGCCAGCAGCCGGACTAGCGGCGTACCCGGGGAGCTGTTTTTT
CDR3 protein: CASSRTSGVPGELFF
V gene: TRBV7-2
clone size: many
D gene: TRBD2
J gene: TRBJ2-2

CDR3 DNA: TGCGCCAGCAGCCACGTGGGACGCTTAGGGGAGCTGTTTTTT
CDR3 protein: CASSHVGRLGELFF
V gene: TRBV4-3
clone size: many
D gene: -
J gene: TRBJ2-2

CDR3 DNA: TGCGCCAGCAGCATAGGACAGGCAGTCTACGAGCAGTACTTC
CDR3 protein: CASSIGQAVYEQYF
V gene: TRBV5-1
clone size: many
D gene: TRBD1
J gene: TRBJ2-7

CDR3 DNA: TGTGCCAGCAGCTTTAGGACCCTTTGGGATGAGCAGTTCTTC
CDR3 protein: CASSFRTLWDEQFF
V gene: TRBV11-2
clone size: many
D gene: -
J gene: TRBJ2-1

CDR3 DNA: TGTGCCAGCAGCCAACGCGTCAGAGCGAACACCGGGGAGCTGTTTTTT
CDR3 protein: CASSQRVRANTGELFF
V gene: TRBV3-1
clone size: -
D gene: -
J gene: TRBJ2-2

CDR3 DNA: TGCGCCAGCAAAGAACAGGGGAAAAATTCACCCCTCCACTTT
CDR3 protein: CASKEQGKNSPLHF
V gene: TRBV5-1
clone size: many
D gene: TRBD1
J gene: TRBJ1-6

CDR3 DNA: TGTGCCAGCAGCCAGGGCGGCCAAGAGACCCAGTACTTC
CDR3 protein: CASSQGGQETQYF
V gene: TRBV7-2
clone size: many
D gene: -
J gene: TRBJ2-5

CDR3 DNA: TGCGCCAGCAGCTTTAAAGGAACAGATACGCAGTATTTT
CDR3 protein: CASSFKGTDTQYF
V gene: TRBV5-1
clone size: -
D gene: -
J gene: TRBJ2-3

CDR3 DNA: TGCAGTGCTACCAGCGATACTGAAAAACTGTTTTTT
CDR3 protein: CSATSDTEKLFF
V gene: TRBV20-1
clone size: many
D gene: -
J gene: TRBJ1-4

CDR3 DNA: TGTGCCAGCAGTCTAAAGGCCATTGGCGTCCTGACTTTC
CDR3 protein: CASSLKAIGVLTF
V gene: TRBV12-3/TRBV12-4
clone size: many
D gene: -
J gene: TRBJ2-6

CDR3 DNA: TGTGCCAGCAGCTCGCAGGACGCCCAGGGCTTC
CDR3 protein: CASSSQDAQGF
V gene: TRBV12-3/TRBV12-4
clone size: many
D gene: -
J gene: TRBJ2-1

CDR3 DNA: TGTGCCAGCAGTGAAGGCTTGAACACTGAAGCTTTCTTT
CDR3 protein: CASSEGLNTEAFF
V gene: TRBV2
clone size: many
D gene: -
J gene: TRBJ1-1

CDR3 DNA: TGTGCCAGCAGTGCCACGGGGGGACCTTACGATGAGCAGTTCTTC
CDR3 protein: CASSATGGPYDEQFF
V gene: TRBV9
clone size: many
D gene: TRBD2
J gene: TRBJ2-1

CDR3 DNA: TGCAGTGCTAGGAACATCCAAGAGACCCAGTACTTC
CDR3 protein: CSARNIQETQYF
V gene: TRBV20-1
clone size: many
D gene: -
J gene: TRBJ2-5

CDR3 DNA: TGTGCCAGTAAGGGAGGGGGCGGAGATACGCAGTATTTT
CDR3 protein: CASKGGGGDTQYF
V gene: TRBV5-5
clone size: many
D gene: -
J gene: TRBJ2-3

CDR3 DNA: TGTGCCAGCAGCTTAGGAGGCCCACCGGATACGCAGTATTTT
CDR3 protein: CASSLGGPPDTQYF
V gene: TRBV7-2
clone size: many
D gene: -
J gene: TRBJ2-3

CDR3 DNA: TGTGCCAGCAGCCAATACTACGAGCAGTACTTC
CDR3 protein: CASSQYYEQYF
V gene: TRBV3-1
clone size: many
D gene: -
J gene: TRBJ2-7

CDR3 DNA: TGTGCCAGCAGCTTACTGGACAGTTACAATGAGCAGTTCTTC
CDR3 protein: CASSLLDSYNEQFF
V gene: TRBV11-1
clone size: many
D gene: -
J gene: TRBJ2-1

CDR3 DNA: TGTGCCAGCAGTGAATACGGCCAAGAGACCCAGTACTTC
CDR3 protein: CASSEYGQETQYF
V gene: TRBV2
clone size: many
D gene: -
J gene: TRBJ2-5

CDR3 DNA: TGTGCCAGCAGTACCGGATGGGCCTACGAGCAGTACTTC
CDR3 protein: CASSTGWAYEQYF
V gene: TRBV7-8
clone size: many
D gene: -
J gene: TRBJ2-7

CDR3 DNA: TGTGCCAGCAGTCCCCGGTCCCTCTCCAGCTACACCTTC
CDR3 protein: CASSPRSLSSYTF
V gene: TRBV6-5
clone size: -
D gene: -
J gene: TRBJ1-2

CDR3 DNA: TGTGCCACCTCTAGCGGCACTCCACAGAACACCGGGGAGCTGTTTTTT
CDR3 protein: CATSSGTPQNTGELFF
V gene: TRBV19
clone size: many
D gene: TRBD2
J gene: TRBJ2-2

CDR3 DNA: TGTGCCAGCAGTAGAGGGAGCAGCCGCTCCGCAGATACGCAGTATTTT
CDR3 protein: CASSRGSSRSADTQYF
V gene: TRBV7-2
clone size: many
D gene: -
J gene: TRBJ2-3

CDR3 DNA: TGCAGTGCCCCAAGACAGGCCGACACCGGGGAGCTGTTTTTT
CDR3 protein: CSAPRQADTGELFF
V gene: TRBV20-1
clone size: many
D gene: -
J gene: TRBJ2-2

CDR3 DNA: TGCAGCGGACGGACTAGCGGGGGGACCGGGGAGCTGTTTTTT
CDR3 protein: CSGRTSGGTGELFF
V gene: TRBV29-1
clone size: many
D gene: TRBD2
J gene: TRBJ2-2

CDR3 DNA: TGTGCCAGCAGCTTAGCCGCGGGGAGCCCGTACTTTTATTCACCCCTCCACTTT
CDR3 protein: CASSLAAGSPYFYSPLHF
V gene: TRBV11-1
clone size: many
D gene: -
J gene: TRBJ1-6

CDR3 DNA: TGTGCCAGCAGCTTGCGGGGGGGTTCCTACAATGAGCAGTTCTTC
CDR3 protein: CASSLRGGSYNEQFF
V gene: TRBV5-6
clone size: many
D gene: TRBD2
J gene: TRBJ2-1

CDR3 DNA: TGCGCCAGCAGCCAAGATGCCAATGAGCAGTTCTTC
CDR3 protein: CASSQDANEQFF
V gene: TRBV4-3
clone size: many
D gene: -
J gene: TRBJ2-1

CDR3 DNA: TGTGCCAGCAGCCCCGGACAAGACAGGGTGGATCAGCCCCAGCATTTT
CDR3 protein: CASSPGQDRVDQPQHF
V gene: TRBV7-2
clone size: many
D gene: TRBD1
J gene: TRBJ1-5

CDR3 DNA: TGTGCCAGCAGCTTGGGACCAAACTCCTACAATGAGCAGTTCTTC
CDR3 protein: CASSLGPNSYNEQFF
V gene: TRBV5-5
clone size: many
D gene: -
J gene: TRBJ2-1

CDR3 DNA: TGCAGTGCTAGGACAGGGATCAATCAGCCCCAGCATTTT
CDR3 protein: CSARTGINQPQHF
V gene: TRBV20-1
clone size: many
D gene: TRBD1
J gene: TRBJ1-5

CDR3 DNA: TGTGCCAGCAGTTCCCTGGACAGGGGGGATAATCAGCCCCAGCATTTT
CDR3 protein: CASSSLDRGDNQPQHF
V gene: TRBV6-2/TRBV6-3
clone size: many
D gene: TRBD1
J gene: TRBJ1-5

CDR3 DNA: TGCGCCAGCAGCAAACGGACGGAGGGCTATGGCTACACCTTC
CDR3 protein: CASSKRTEGYGYTF
V gene: TRBV5-1
clone size: many
D gene: -
J gene: TRBJ1-2

CDR3 DNA: TGTGCCAGCAGCTTCCTAGTCGCAGATACGCAGTATTTT
CDR3 protein: CASSFLVADTQYF
V gene: TRBV7-2
clone size: many
D gene: -
J gene: TRBJ2-3

CDR3 DNA: TGCGCCAGCAGCTCGGGATCGGCCCAAGAGACCCAGTACTTC
CDR3 protein: CASSSGSAQETQYF
V gene: TRBV5-1
clone size: many
D gene: -
J gene: TRBJ2-5

CDR3 DNA: TGTGCCAGCAGCTCAGGGGCGGGCCGGCAAGCCCAGCATTTT
CDR3 protein: CASSSGAGRQAQHF
V gene: TRBV7-2
clone size: many
D gene: -
J gene: TRBJ1-5

CDR3 DNA: TGTGCCAGCAGCTTCTCGCGGGGCTTCACAGATACGCAGTATTTT
CDR3 protein: CASSFSRGFTDTQYF
V gene: TRBV5-4
clone size: many
D gene: -
J gene: TRBJ2-3

CDR3 DNA: TGTGCCAGCAGTTCACCGGGACAGGGGGCCTTGGAGACCCAGTACTTC
CDR3 protein: CASSSPGQGALETQYF
V gene: TRBV28
clone size: many
D gene: TRBD1
J gene: TRBJ2-5

CDR3 DNA: TGCGCCAGCAGCCTTTTAGGGAGTCCTAGCACAGATACGCAGTATTTT
CDR3 protein: CASSLLGSPSTDTQYF
V gene: TRBV5-1
clone size: many
D gene: -
J gene: TRBJ2-3

CDR3 DNA: TGTGCCAGCGGCTCCGGACTATTCTCCTGCAATGAGCAGTTCTTC
CDR3 protein: CASGSGLFSCNEQFF
V gene: TRBV5-4
clone size: -
D gene: -
J gene: TRBJ2-1

CDR3 DNA: TGTGCCAGCTCTAACCGGGACAGCCACACAGATACGCAGTATTTT
CDR3 protein: CASSNRDSHTDTQYF
V gene: TRBV6-6
clone size: many
D gene: TRBD1
J gene: TRBJ2-3